A selection of T cell receptor beta chains follows, all from one sample in a study of cytomegalovirus exposure and HLA in healthy donors. This table comes from immunoSEQ multiplex PCR, and its TCRdb copy is limited to in-frame clones, with some not included. In the table there are 90,000 or so clones, around 76% of which are singletons. Sequencing was performed on PBMCs. The receptors derive from a man aged 25 to 40 in good health and CMV-seropositive. CDR3s include the opening cysteine and the closing phenylalanine or tryptophan. A D gene is named only where the DNA matches it firmly. Expanded clones are given a class, and other clones once, few, many or no size at all.

-	-	TRBV6-1	TRBJ1-5	CASSEQQGNQPQHF	TGTGCCAGCAGTGAACAACAGGGCAATCAGCCCCAGCATTTT
many	-	TRBV6-5	TRBJ1-1	CASSNNPTAGTAFF	TGTGCCAGCAGCAATAACCCGACAGCCGGAACGGCTTTCTTT
-	TRBD1	TRBV11-2	TRBJ1-2	CASSLDRQGDGYTF	TGTGCCAGCAGCTTAGATCGACAGGGGGATGGCTACACCTTC
-	TRBD1	TRBV5-4	TRBJ2-7	CASSQGLDRAYEQYF	TGTGCCAGCAGCCAGGGTCTGGACAGGGCCTACGAGCAGTACTTC
-	-	TRBV2	TRBJ2-7	CASSTQPLEQYF	TGTGCCAGCAGCACTCAACCCCTGGAGCAGTACTTC
-	-	TRBV2	TRBJ1-2	CASGEGTSWTLSYTF	TGTGCCAGCGGGGAGGGTACCAGCTGGACTTTAAGCTACACCTTC
-	-	TRBV6-1	TRBJ2-1	CASSEGHGQWGNEQFF	TGTGCCAGCAGTGAGGGACATGGACAGTGGGGTAATGAGCAGTTCTTC
-	-	TRBV28	TRBJ1-5	CASIGGANQPQHF	TGTGCCAGCATCGGGGGTGCAAATCAGCCCCAGCATTTT
-	-	TRBV7-9	TRBJ1-1	CASSYGQANTEAFF	TGTGCCAGCAGCTACGGACAAGCCAACACTGAAGCTTTCTTT
-	-	TRBV7-3	TRBJ2-3	CASSVTGLPGTDTQYF	TGTGCCAGCAGCGTTACAGGACTACCTGGCACAGATACGCAGTATTTT
-	TRBD1	TRBV5-1	TRBJ2-2	CASSPPGTGVTGELFF	TGCGCCAGCAGTCCACCCGGGACAGGGGTAACCGGGGAGCTGTTTTTT
-	TRBD1	TRBV15	TRBJ2-5	CATSRVDRGLATQYF	TGTGCCACCAGCAGAGTAGACAGGGGGCTTGCGACCCAGTACTTC
-	-	TRBV7-2	TRBJ2-5	CASSLSMETQYF	TGTGCCAGCAGCTTATCCATGGAGACCCAGTACTTC
once	TRBD1	TRBV2	TRBJ2-2	CASMAGGGYLGNTGELFF	TGTGCCAGCATGGCAGGGGGCGGGTATCTGGGTAACACCGGGGAGCTGTTTTTT
-	TRBD2	TRBV4-3	TRBJ2-7	CASSQGPPGLAGEQYF	TGCGCCAGCAGCCAAGGCCCACCGGGACTAGCGGGAGAGCAGTACTTC
-	-	TRBV5-4	TRBJ1-1	CASSFQNTEAFF	TGTGCCAGCAGCTTTCAGAACACTGAAGCTTTCTTT
-	-	TRBV7-2	TRBJ2-2	CASSLVALNTGELFF	TGTGCCAGCAGCTTAGTAGCACTGAACACCGGGGAGCTGTTTTTT
-	TRBD2	TRBV9	TRBJ2-5	CASSPRPGGGGETQYF	TGTGCCAGCAGCCCCCGCCCGGGGGGGGGAGGGGAGACCCAGTACTTC
few	TRBD2	TRBV5-4	TRBJ2-1	CASSQTSGGANEQFF	TGTGCCAGCAGCCAAACTAGCGGGGGGGCCAATGAGCAGTTCTTC
-	-	TRBV2	TRBJ2-3	CASRETATDTQYF	TGTGCCAGCCGTGAGACAGCCACAGATACGCAGTATTTT
once	-	TRBV21-1	TRBJ2-4	CASSKGGRGQGRLAKNIQYF	TGTGCCAGCAGCAAGGGGGGGCGGGGACAGGGACGATTAGCCAAAAACATTCAGTACTTC
-	TRBD2	TRBV6-4	TRBJ2-3	CASRALAGGIDTQYF	TGTGCCAGCAGGGCCCTAGCGGGGGGCATAGATACGCAGTATTTT
-	TRBD1	TRBV29-1	TRBJ2-1	CSVEIPGQGGVNEQFF	TGCAGCGTTGAAATCCCCGGACAGGGCGGGGTGAATGAGCAGTTCTTC
few	-	TRBV19	TRBJ2-6	CASSEIGTPGSGANVLTF	TGTGCCAGTAGTGAGATCGGGACACCGGGCTCTGGGGCCAACGTCCTGACTTTC
-	-	TRBV5-4	TRBJ2-3	CASSTGGKIGTDTQYF	TGTGCCAGCAGTACTGGAGGGAAGATTGGCACAGATACGCAGTATTTT
once	-	TRBV15	TRBJ1-3	CATSRDRGSGNTIYF	TGTGCCACCAGCAGAGACAGGGGCTCTGGAAACACCATATATTTT
-	TRBD2	TRBV10-3	TRBJ2-3	CAISEGGGVTDTQYF	TGTGCCATCAGTGAAGGCGGGGGGGTGACAGATACGCAGTATTTT
-	-	TRBV4-2	TRBJ2-1	CASSQERLFYNEQFF	TGTGCCAGCAGCCAAGAGCGGCTATTCTACAATGAGCAGTTCTTC
-	-	TRBV7-2	TRBJ1-6	CASSLGSGTGGGSPLHF	TGTGCCAGCAGCTTAGGGTCTGGCACGGGGGGAGGTTCACCCCTCCACTTT
-	-	TRBV5-1	TRBJ2-7	CASSLESEWNEQYF	TGCGCCAGCAGCTTGGAGAGCGAGTGGAACGAGCAGTACTTC
-	TRBD1	TRBV6-1	TRBJ1-1	CASSQDRGPTEAFF	TGTGCCAGCAGTCAGGACAGGGGTCCCACTGAAGCTTTCTTT
few	-	TRBV7-6	TRBJ2-7	CASSLGGPPGEQYF	TGTGCCAGCAGCTTAGGGGGCCCCCCTGGCGAGCAGTACTTC
-	-	TRBV7-9	TRBJ2-7	CASSPKTYEQYF	TGTGCCAGCAGCCCCAAAACTTACGAGCAGTACTTC
-	-	TRBV5-1	TRBJ2-5	CASSGGSYQETQYF	TGCGCCAGCTCTGGGGGGTCGTACCAAGAGACCCAGTACTTC
many	TRBD2	TRBV19	TRBJ2-1	CASKRGGGADYNEQFF	TGTGCCAGTAAACGAGGCGGGGGGGCGGATTACAATGAGCAGTTCTTC
-	-	TRBV4-1	TRBJ2-7	CASSQYRGAGEQYF	TGCGCCAGCAGCCAATATCGGGGGGCAGGCGAGCAGTACTTC
-	-	TRBV12-5	TRBJ2-3	CASGPGQTSTDTQYF	TGTGCTAGTGGTCCGGGACAAACTAGCACAGATACGCAGTATTTT
-	TRBD2	TRBV5-8	TRBJ2-3	CASSLGLAGATDTQYF	TGTGCCAGCAGCTTAGGACTAGCGGGGGCGACAGATACGCAGTATTTT
-	TRBD1	TRBV7-9	TRBJ2-7	CASSLRTGPYEQYF	TGTGCCAGCAGTTTACGGACAGGCCCCTACGAGCAGTACTTC
few	TRBD1	TRBV5-1	TRBJ1-1	CASSSTGGRNTEAFF	TGCGCCAGCAGCTCCACAGGGGGCAGGAACACTGAAGCTTTCTTT
few	-	TRBV7-2	TRBJ2-7	CASSLGGDYEQYF	TGTGCCAGCAGCTTAGGGGGGGACTACGAGCAGTACTTC
-	-	TRBV18	TRBJ1-1	CASSRPSRSEAFF	TGTGCCAGCTCACGTCCGAGTCGCTCTGAAGCTTTCTTT
-	TRBD1	TRBV19	TRBJ2-2	CASTGRRGPGELFF	TGTGCCAGCACAGGGCGTAGGGGGCCCGGGGAGCTGTTTTTT
once	-	TRBV5-4	TRBJ1-2	CASSAGAGYGYTF	TGTGCCAGCAGCGCGGGGGCCGGGTATGGCTACACCTTC
-	-	TRBV18	TRBJ1-2	CASSEQENYGYTF	TGTGCCAGCTCAGAGCAGGAAAACTATGGCTACACCTTC
once	-	TRBV6-6	TRBJ1-4	CASSGLAGRNEKLFF	TGTGCCAGCAGTGGGTTGGCTGGGAGAAATGAAAAACTGTTTTTT
-	TRBD1	TRBV23-1	TRBJ2-1	CASSRFGTGVFNEQFF	TGCGCCAGCAGTCGATTCGGGACAGGGGTATTCAATGAGCAGTTCTTC
-	-	TRBV5-6	TRBJ2-5	CASSRDTGETQYF	TGTGCCAGCAGCCGTGACACGGGGGAGACCCAGTACTTC
-	-	TRBV7-3	TRBJ1-5	CASASGNNQPQHF	TGTGCCAGCGCATCGGGTAACAATCAGCCCCAGCATTTT
-	TRBD2	TRBV10-3	TRBJ2-5	CAISGLAGKETQYF	TGTGCCATCAGTGGCCTAGCGGGGAAAGAGACCCAGTACTTC
few	-	TRBV7-3	TRBJ1-1	CASSFVGGGGTEAFF	TGTGCCAGCAGCTTTGTTGGGGGCGGAGGAACTGAAGCTTTCTTT
few	TRBD1	TRBV7-3	TRBJ2-7	CASSPGQGGNEQYF	TGTGCCAGCAGCCCGGGACAGGGGGGGAACGAGCAGTACTTC
-	-	TRBV7-3	TRBJ2-2	CASSLIANTGELFF	TGTGCCAGCAGCTTAATCGCGAACACCGGGGAGCTGTTTTTT
-	-	TRBV7-6	TRBJ2-7	CASSSVEGVYEQYF	TGTGCCAGCAGCTCCGTCGAAGGAGTCTACGAGCAGTACTTC
few	-	TRBV6-6	TRBJ2-5	CASSYGARRETQYF	TGTGCCAGCAGTTACGGGGCTAGACGGGAGACCCAGTACTTC
-	-	TRBV5-4	TRBJ1-4	CASRRDTGNEKLFF	TGTGCCAGCAGGAGGGACACCGGTAATGAAAAACTGTTTTTT
-	-	TRBV18	TRBJ1-1	CASSPPSDFGTQDPTARNTEAFF	TGTGCCAGCTCACCACCGAGCGATTTCGGGACACAAGACCCAACTGCGAGGAACACTGAAGCTTTCTTT
-	-	TRBV5-1	TRBJ2-1	CASSPYPMSNNEQFF	TGCGCCAGCAGCCCCTACCCAATGTCCAACAATGAGCAGTTCTTC
-	-	TRBV7-2	TRBJ2-1	CASSFLSVSYNEQFF	TGTGCCAGCAGCTTTCTGTCAGTCTCCTACAATGAGCAGTTCTTC
-	TRBD1	TRBV29-1	TRBJ2-3	CSVRPGGDTQYF	TGCAGCGTTCGCCCAGGGGGAGATACGCAGTATTTT